Given below is one T cell receptor beta chain in context. The CDR3 is 15 residues long. The V gene end was trimmed by 4 bases and the J gene end by 6 bases; junction bases not matched to a gene: 5. In germline, CDR1 is LGHDT, CDR2 YNNKEL (reference sequence). A second PCR of 7 to 11 cycles used a sample-barcoded 5' primer and a J-beta primer mix. TCRdb passed the 5' RACE reads through MiXCR, listing each CDR3 protein once. The sample contains under 2,000,000 distinct CDR3 sequences, 49% of which appear only once. The data originate from a study of blood T cells in healthy people across ages. Sequencing was done on a sample of blood. This sequence was found in a woman aged 40 to 50 in good health. The chain recombines TRBV3-1 with TRBJ2-1, with TRBD2 identical over 11 bases. The CDR3 reads CASSPLAGEGNEQFF. CDR3 bases: TGTGCCAGCAGCCCACTAGCGGGGGAAGGCAATGAGCAGTTCTTC.